This T cell receptor beta chain was profiled in a study of control samples from healthy donors and cancer patients. Measured with immunoSEQ multiplex PCR; TCRdb has only the in-frame clones, and not every one. The table includes roughly 120,000 clones, approximately 92% detected once. This CDR3 has 15 residues. V lost 4 bases to trimming and J lost 2 bases; unmatched junction nucleotides: 4. Germline CDR1 SGHVS, CDR2 FNYEAQ. The chain couples TRBV7-6 to TRBJ1-3; 8 bases agree with TRBD1. The sample consisted of PBMCs. The TCR originated in a woman aged 50 to 65 with colorectal cancer. The CDR3 spells CASSSFRGPGNTIYF. CDR3 in DNA: TGTGCCAGCAGCTCGTTCAGGGGGCCTGGAAACACCATATATTTT. Variable domain in full (rest from reference TRBV7-6 and TRBJ1-3): GAGVSQSPRYKVTKRGQDVALRCDPISGHVSLYWYRQALGQGPEFLTYFNYEAQQDKSGLPNDRFSAERPEGSISTLTIQRTEQRDSAMYRCASSSFRGPGNTIYFGEGSWLTVV.